This entry lists 29 T cell receptor beta chains sequenced from one sample in a study of T-cell reconstitution after alpha-beta-depleted transplantation in children. Unique molecular identifiers were built into the TCRbeta library. TCRdb itself ran the PCR reads through MiXCR, one entry per CDR3 protein. The repertoire holds about 980,000 distinct CDR3 sequences, around 30% seen once, with 25% to 35% in the top ten. The sequencing here drew on PBMCs, mostly from graft donor cells, taken 360 days after TCRalphabeta/CD19-depleted stem cell transplant. These receptors originate from a boy in the first two years of life who had a stem cell transplant for SCID, so the T cells may come from the graft donor.

This rearrangement joins TRBV6-1 to TRBJ2-5; D perhaps matches TRBD2 (5 bases). The CDR3 has 16 amino acids. CDR1 and CDR2 from the germline V gene are MNHNS and SASEGT. Trimming removed 5 bases at V and 0 bases at J, with 16 bases between. For the CDR3, the DNA is TGTGCCAGCAGTCCCACGGCCACGGGGTACCAAGAGACCCAGTACTTC. It codes for CASSPTATGYQETQYF.

This clonotype was found a few times. The gene calls are TRBV14 and TRBJ2-7, with 7 nucleotides matching TRBD1. V lost 8 bases, J lost 3 bases, and 4 bases stayed unmatched. Germline CDR1 SGHDN, CDR2 FVKESK. This CDR3 contains 12 residues. In DNA form, the CDR3 reads TGTGCCAGCGGGACAGTTTTCTACGAGCAGTACTTC. Translated, it gives CASGTVFYEQYF.

This clonotype was observed a few times. The chain uses TRBV11-2 and TRBJ2-7; D may be TRBD1 or TRBD2 (5 bases each). V was clipped by 5 bases and J by 7 bases, with 9 bases between them. This CDR3 contains 11 residues. Germline V gene sequence: CDR1 SGHAT, CDR2 FQNNGV. CDR3 sequence: CASSDYREQYF. The CDR3 nucleotides are TGTGCCAGCAGCGACTACAGGGAGCAGTACTTC.

This clonotype was seen many times. This rearrangement joins TRBV29-1 to TRBJ2-1; TRBD2 aligns across 8 bases. The junction had 6 bases not matched to a gene; V was cut back by 4 bases and J by 4 bases. CDR1 SQVTM and CDR2 ANQGSEA come from the germline V gene. There are 14 residues in the CDR3. CDR3 in amino acids: CSVASLAGYNEQFF. CDR3 DNA sequence: TGCAGCGTTGCCTCTTTAGCGGGGTACAATGAGCAGTTCTTC.

V gene TRBV7-2 combines with J gene TRBJ2-1, with a tentative D call TRBD2 (5 bases). CDR3 size: 15 residues. CDR1 and CDR2 from the germline V gene are SGHTA and FQGNSA. The germline V and J ends were trimmed by 1 base and 6 bases, with 13 bases remaining between them. The CDR3 bases are TGTGCCAGCAGCTTAGAACCGGGGAGAAGCAATGAGCAGTTCTTC. This gives the protein CASSLEPGRSNEQFF.

The V call is TRBV20-1, the J call TRBJ2-7; no clear D gene. The V and J ends lost 1 base and 7 bases respectively, with 8 bases between them. The CDR3 sequence is 11 residues long. CDR1 is DFQATT and CDR2 is SNEGSKA in the germline V gene (reference sequence). CDR3 residues: CSARGSIEQYF. The CDR3 region has the DNA TGCAGTGCTAGAGGTTCAATAGAGCAGTACTTC.

This chain uses TRBV20-1 with TRBJ2-7, with D perhaps being TRBD1 or TRBD2 (5 bases each). CDR3 length: 12 residues. Germline V gene data show CDR1 as DFQATT and CDR2 as SNEGSKA (reference sequence). V was shortened by 4 bases and J by 4 bases, with 11 bases between the two germline ends. The CDR3 DNA reads as TGCAGTGCTAACGAGGGACGGTACGAGCAGTACTTC. Amino acids: CSANEGRYEQYF.

The chain joins TRBV20-1 to TRBJ2-7; D is possibly TRBD1 (6 bases). The CDR3 has 14 residues. The V gene lost 2 bases and the J gene lost 0 bases, with 11 bases spanning the gap. In germline, CDR1 is DFQATT, CDR2 SNEGSKA (reference sequence). In DNA form, the CDR3 reads TGCAGTGCTAGAAGGGGGTCACTCTCCTACGAGCAGTACTTC. This sequence encodes CSARRGSLSYEQYF.

The table lists this clonotype with a few counts. This rearrangement joins TRBV5-1 to TRBJ2-2, with D maybe TRBD2 (5 bases). Trimming stripped 0 bases from V and 6 bases from J, with 15 bases between. The CDR3 contains 16 residues. CDR1 is SGHRS and CDR2 is YFSETQ in the germline V gene. In nucleotides, the CDR3 is TGCGCCAGCAGCTTGGAGTTCTCGAGAGGGTCCGGGGAGCTGTTTTTT. This encodes CASSLEFSRGSGELFF.

This clonotype was detected a few times. The V and J genes are TRBV9 and TRBJ2-5; D is possibly TRBD1 (5 bases). This CDR3 contains 14 residues. V was pared by 1 base and J by 1 base, with 8 bases between. The germline CDR1 and CDR2 sequences are SGDLS and YYNGEE. The CDR3 is CASSVRGRQETQYF. CDR3 in DNA: TGTGCCAGCAGCGTAAGGGGCCGCCAAGAGACCCAGTACTTC. The variable domain in full, completed from reference TRBV9 and TRBJ2-5, reads DSGVTQTPKHLITATGQRVTLRCSPRSGDLSVYWYQQSLDQGLQFLIQYYNGEERAKGNILERFSAQQFPDLHSELNLSSLELGDSALYFCASSVRGRQETQYFGPGTRLLVL.

This clonotype occurred a few times. The CDR3 is CASSRGQYQETQYF. The CDR3 DNA is TGTGCCAGCAGCAGAGGACAGTACCAAGAGACCCAGTACTTC. The chain carries TRBV25-1 and TRBJ2-5, with a tentative D call TRBD1 (6 bases). In germline, CDR1 is MGHDK, CDR2 SYGVNS. With 6 bases removed from V and 0 bases from J, the gap between germline ends came to 11 bases. The CDR3 has 14 residues.

This clonotype was detected only a few times. The chain employs TRBV5-1 and TRBJ1-1, with TRBD1 matching over 10 bases. The CDR3 extends over 14 amino acids. Germline lookup yields CDR1 SGHRS and CDR2 YFSETQ. The V and J ends lost 4 bases and 5 bases, in that order; junction bases with no gene match: 5. The CDR3 DNA sequence: TGCGCCAGCAGCCGCGACAGGGGGCGGACTGAAGCTTTCTTT. Its protein is CASSRDRGRTEAFF. The full variable domain, in which reference TRBV5-1 and TRBJ1-1 provide the parts outside the CDR3, is KAGVTQTPRYLIKTRGQQVTLSCSPISGHRSVSWYQQTPGQGLQFLFEYFSETQRNKGNFPGRFSGRQFSNSRSEMNVSTLELGDSALYLCASSRDRGRTEAFFGQGTRLTVV.

This clonotype was observed at least ten times. The chain uses TRBV12-3 or TRBV12-4 and TRBJ2-2, with TRBD1 as a possible D gene (5 bases). The length of the CDR3 is 13 residues. V gave up 2 bases and J gave up 5 bases, with 6 bases separating them. The CDR3 bases are TGTGCCAGCAGTTTAAAGGGGACCGGGGAGCTGTTTTTT. Encoded protein: CASSLKGTGELFF.

Only a few counts were recorded for this clonotype. This rearrangement joins TRBV15 to TRBJ2-1; D might be TRBD1 (5 bases). The germline V gene has CDR1 LNHNV and CDR2 YYDKDF (reference sequence). This CDR3 has 18 amino acids. The V end was cut by 0 bases, the J end by 4 bases, with 19 bases between. DNA for the CDR3: TGTGCCACCAGCAGAGAGCCTGGGCGCAGGGCCTTATACAATGAGCAGTTCTTC. Translating it yields CATSREPGRRALYNEQFF.

V is TRBV25-1 and J is TRBJ1-2, with 8 bases that match TRBD1. Germline-derived CDR1 and CDR2 are MGHDK and SYGVNS. V lost 5 bases and J lost 1; bases outside the gene matches: 3. This CDR3 is 14 amino acids long. CDR3 amino acids: CASSRQGINYGYTF. Written as DNA, the CDR3 is TGTGCCAGCAGTAGACAGGGGATTAACTATGGCTACACCTTC.

In its sample, this clonotype was seen a few times. The chain has TRBV5-5 and TRBJ2-7; no clear D gene. Germline CDR1 reads SGHKS; CDR2 reads YYEKEE (reference sequence). V lost 0 bases to trimming and J lost 0 bases, with 16 bases between them. The CDR3 is 17 amino acids. The CDR3: CASSLAIGLLPSYEQYF. CDR3 nucleotide sequence: TGTGCCAGCAGCTTGGCAATCGGCCTCCTTCCCTCCTACGAGCAGTACTTC.

This clonotype was observed a handful of times. The V and J genes are TRBV12-3 or TRBV12-4 and TRBJ2-5; D is perhaps TRBD1 or TRBD2 (5 bases each). V was cut by 3 bases and J by 5 bases, with 16 bases left in between. CDR3 length: 15 residues. CDR3 residues: CASSFGALEGETQYF. For the CDR3, the DNA is TGTGCCAGCAGTTTCGGTGCCCTTGAGGGGGAGACCCAGTACTTC.

V is TRBV7-2 and J is TRBJ2-3; D ambiguous. Trimming left V 5 bases short and J 10 bases short, with 22 bases between. The CDR3 runs 15 residues. The germline V gene has CDR1 SGHTA and CDR2 FQGNSA. DNA of the CDR3: TGTGCCAGCAGCCCCGGACGCCCTACGACTTCCTCGCAGTATTTT. This gives the protein CASSPGRPTTSSQYF.

The gene calls are TRBV5-1 and TRBJ2-1, with D unresolved. V lost 1 base to trimming and J lost 5 bases, with 7 bases between them. The CDR3 consists of 13 residues. Germline V lookup: CDR1 SGHRS, CDR2 YFSETQ. The CDR3 DNA sequence: TGCGCCAGCAGCTTGATGGGTCACAATGAGCAGTTCTTC. Its translation is CASSLMGHNEQFF.

Worth noting for this clonotype: The CDR3 carries no conserved terminal phenylalanine or tryptophan, so it likely arises from a read error. The V and J genes are TRBV4-3 and TRBJ1-2, with 8 bases matching TRBD1. V trimming: 0 bases; J trimming: 4 bases; junction bases outside the gene matches: 7. The germline gives CDR1 LGHNA, CDR2 YSLEER. There are 16 residues in the CDR3. CDR3 sequence reads: CASSQEGTGGIYGYTY. CDR3 DNA: TGCGCCAGCAGCCAAGAGGGTACAGGGGGGATCTATGGCTACACCTAC.

This clonotype was picked up a small number of times. The rearrangement uses TRBV20-1 and TRBJ2-7, with 7 bases fitting TRBD2. J was trimmed by 0 bases and V by 5 bases; bases with no gene match: 7. The CDR3 is made up of 14 amino acids. Per germline, CDR1 DFQATT and CDR2 SNEGSKA (reference sequence). CDR3 protein: CSAPEGGVSYEQYF. The CDR3 DNA reads TGCAGTGCTCCCGAGGGAGGGGTCTCCTACGAGCAGTACTTC.

This chain uses TRBV28 with TRBJ2-7, with D perhaps TRBD1 (5 bases). Trimming took 5 bases from V and 3 from J, leaving 17 bases between them. In germline, CDR1 is MDHEN, CDR2 SYDVKM. The CDR3 covers 15 residues. The CDR3 bases are TGTGCCAGCAGTCCAGGGTATAAGGGTGTCTACGAGCAGTACTTC. Its protein product is CASSPGYKGVYEQYF.

CDR3: CASSPTTLGLPGKTQYF. CDR3 DNA sequence: TGTGCCAGCAGTCCGACCACGCTGGGACTTCCCGGGAAGACCCAGTACTTC. The J gene is TRBJ2-5, the V gene TRBV27, with a tentative D call TRBD2 (6 bases). Germline loops: CDR1 MNHEY, CDR2 SMNVEV (reference sequence). Trimming cost V 5 bases and J 6 bases, with 25 bases left between them. CDR3 length: 17 residues.

The J gene is TRBJ2-3, the V gene TRBV11-1; 11 nucleotides line up with TRBD1. The CDR3 loop spans 15 amino acids. Losses at the gene ends were 5 bases for V and 6 bases for J; bases not matched to a gene: 7. The germline V gene has CDR1 SGHAT and CDR2 FQDESV (reference sequence). The CDR3 DNA is TGTGCCAGCAGCACCGGGACAGGGGGACGGGATACGCAGTATTTT. Translating it yields CASSTGTGGRDTQYF.

On this clonotype itself: Germline is not matched at one junction end, which may reflect a read error. The chain employs TRBV10-3 and TRBJ2-5, with no clear D. Germline CDR1 is ENHRY and CDR2 is SYGVKD. CDR3 length: 10 residues. The CDR3 sequence is CAINNPKEDF. The DNA for the CDR3 is TGTGCCATCAACAACCCGAAAGAGGACTTC.

In its sample, this clonotype was seen a few times. The rearrangement joins TRBV27 to TRBJ2-5; 7 bases line up with TRBD1. CDR1 MNHEY and CDR2 SMNVEV come from the germline V gene (reference sequence). With 3 bases clipped from V and 4 bases from J, the junction kept 8 bases outside the gene matches. The CDR3 length is 15 residues. Here the CDR3 DNA reads TGTGCCAGCAGTTTCTCCCACAGGGGTGGAGAGACCCAGTACTTC. The encoded protein is CASSFSHRGGETQYF.

This clonotype was counted a few times. The chain has TRBV12-3 or TRBV12-4 and TRBJ1-1, with a weak D call TRBD1 (5 bases). The V gene lost 3 bases and the J gene lost 5 bases, with 16 bases spanning the gap. The CDR3 sequence is 15 residues long. CDR3 loop: CASSFGAAPVTEAFF. In DNA form, the CDR3 reads TGTGCCAGCAGTTTTGGGGCAGCGCCGGTGACTGAAGCTTTCTTT.

The table lists this clonotype with a few counts. This chain links TRBV7-8 with TRBJ2-1, with 10 bases matching TRBD1. The CDR3 loop spans 14 amino acids. From germline, CDR1 is SGHVS and CDR2 FQNEAQ. The trim removed 5 bases at V and 10 bases at J, leaving 8 bases unmatched. Written as DNA, the CDR3 is TGTGCCAGCAGCCCTCGACAGGGGGCAGGGGAGCAGTTCTTC. Amino acid sequence: CASSPRQGAGEQFF.

The chain is built from TRBV5-6 and TRBJ1-1; no firm D call. Per germline, CDR1 SGHDT and CDR2 YYEEEE. V was trimmed by 2 bases and J by 2 bases, leaving 10 bases between them. The CDR3 sequence is 14 residues long. CDR3: CASSFFDLNTEAFF. The CDR3 nucleotides read TGTGCCAGCAGCTTTTTCGATCTAAACACTGAAGCTTTCTTT.